This entry is about one T cell receptor (beta chain). The CDR3 does not end in the conserved phenylalanine or tryptophan, so this is likely a read error. Because the CDR3's place on the DNA is in doubt, the DNA is left out and the CDR3 is given as listed by TCRdb. The data were obtained in a study of blood T cell repertoires in COVID-19. For the study at large: Samples of COVID-19 (acute and convalescent) were obtained from the United States, Italy and Spain. T cells, B-cell-depleted T cells, or PBMCs provided the cDNA or gDNA that served as material.

Original methodology: Reference gene primer amplification yielded estimated nucleated cell counts. Profiled with immunoSEQ multiplex PCR; TCRdb holds only in-frame clones, not every one. Clone size and V and J calls were adopted from that table, with D and trimming inferred from the DNA. The sample lists about 520,000 clones, approximately 85% occurring once. The CDR3 numbers 8 amino acids, ends counted. Germline V gene sequence: CDR1 LNHDA, CDR2 SQIVND (reference sequence). The origin of this receptor is a human donor in a cohort sampled during active COVID-19. The chain joins TRBV19 to TRBJ2-7; the D call TRBD2 from the table was never checked on the DNA. What was sequenced was peripheral blood. The chain's CDR3 is CATLREAS.